A single sample gave rise to the 7 T cell receptor beta chains below, sequenced in a study of OX40 agonist ivuxolimab in advanced cancers. The library was produced with the immunoSEQ multiplex PCR assay. The source is immuneACCESS, and TCRdb retained only in-frame sequences with V and J called. Part of the clones is not carried over; for the studies checked, unresolved V genes explain less than half of this, and the remainder is unexplained. The sample yields around 57,000 clones; 65% to 90% were counted once. The top ten clonotypes cover 2.4% of the sample. Material: CD4+ or CD8+ T cells sorted from blood, obtained in a trial of the OX40 agonist ivuxolimab. Receptor source: an adult with an advanced solid tumor such as melanoma, head and neck, liver or kidney cancer.

The rearrangement uses TRBV6-5 and TRBJ1-6; no definite D call. Germline lookup yields CDR1 MNHEY and CDR2 SVGAGI. CDR3 length: 15 amino acids. Trimming cost V 3 bases and J 6 bases, with 12 bases left between them. The CDR3 sequence: CASSYSWQINSPLHF. Written as DNA, the CDR3 is TGTGCCAGCAGTTATAGCTGGCAGATTAATTCACCCCTCCACTTT.

V usage is TRBV7-8 and J usage is TRBJ1-2; D may be TRBD1 (5 bases). V was clipped by 1 base and J by 8 bases, with 23 bases between them. Germline loops: CDR1 SGHVS, CDR2 FQNEAQ. The CDR3 loop spans 17 amino acids. The CDR3 protein is CASSLGPSGGVGVGYTF. DNA of the CDR3: TGTGCCAGCAGCTTAGGCCCGTCCGGGGGGGTAGGGGTAGGCTACACCTTC.

This chain links TRBV5-4 with TRBJ2-3; D may correspond to TRBD1 or TRBD2 (5 bases each). Trimming cost V 0 bases and J 14 bases, with 13 bases left between them. CDR3 length equals 12 residues. Germline loops: CDR1 SGHNT, CDR2 YYREEE (reference sequence). CDR3: CASSLARREMYF. CDR3 nucleotides: TGTGCCAGCAGCTTGGCCCGCAGGGAGATGTATTTT.

This CDR3 reads CASSRADGYEQYF. As DNA, the CDR3 is TGCGCCAGCAGTCGGGCCGACGGTTACGAGCAGTACTTC. This chain connects TRBV23-1 to TRBJ2-7; no reliable D call. TRBV23-1 is treated as an ORF (open reading frame) with a function not yet certain. The V end lost 4 bases, the J end lost 4 bases, and 11 bases lay between the germline ends. The CDR3 is 13 residues long.

The CDR3 loop reads CASSYVLGGYEQYF. In DNA, the CDR3 is TGTGCCAGCAGTTACGTACTTGGGGGTTACGAGCAGTACTTC. The J gene is TRBJ2-7, the V gene TRBV6-5, with D perhaps matching TRBD1 or TRBD2 (5 bases each). The CDR3 is made up of 14 amino acids. V lost 2 bases to trimming and J lost 4 bases, with 12 bases between them. Germline V gives CDR1 MNHEY, CDR2 SVGAGI.

The J gene is TRBJ2-2, the V gene TRBV4-2; the D is unclear. Germline V gives CDR1 LGHNA, CDR2 YNFKEQ. The CDR3 contains 16 residues. The V end lost 0 bases, the J end lost 2 bases, and 10 bases lay between the germline ends. CDR3 sequence: CASSQDRPINTGELFF. DNA of the CDR3: TGTGCCAGCAGCCAAGACAGACCCATCAACACCGGGGAGCTGTTTTTT.

The rearrangement links TRBV20-1 to TRBJ1-2; D is uncertain. Germline V gives CDR1 DFQATT, CDR2 SNEGSKA (reference sequence). The V gene lost 6 bases and the J gene lost 8 bases, with 13 bases spanning the gap. This CDR3 region has 11 residues. The CDR3: CSANHGVGYTF. The CDR3 DNA reads as TGCAGTGCCAACCACGGGGTGGGCTACACCTTC.